The 14 T cell receptor beta chains listed next were all sequenced from one sample in a study of blood T cells in healthy people across ages. Alongside a J-beta primer mix, a sample-barcoded 5' primer served in a second PCR lasting about 6 to 12 cycles. MiXCR, run by TCRdb on the 5' RACE reads, gives a single entry per CDR3 protein. The data show about 1,400,000 distinct CDR3 sequences, approximately 63% seen once. The sample taken for sequencing was blood. Receptors originate from a man aged 18-30 years in good health.

The V and J genes are TRBV28 and TRBJ2-3; TRBD1 matches 8 bases. V lost 7 bases, J lost 4 bases, and 10 bases stayed unmatched. CDR3 length: 15 amino acids. The germline V gene encodes CDR1 MDHEN and CDR2 SYDVKM. The CDR3 reads CASIQQGDPADTQYF. CDR3 coding DNA: TGTGCCAGCATCCAACAGGGGGACCCTGCAGATACGCAGTATTTT. The whole variable domain, filled in from reference TRBV28 and TRBJ2-3, reads DVKVTQSSRYLVKRTGEKVFLECVQDMDHENMFWYRQDPGLGLRLIYFSYDVKMKEKGDIPEGYSVSREKKERFSLILESASTNQTSMYLCASIQQGDPADTQYFGPGTRLTVL.

CDR3 region: CSGSGRLHNEQFF. The CDR3 bases are TGCAGCGGTAGTGGGCGACTCCACAATGAGCAGTTCTTC. This sequence joins TRBV29-1 and TRBJ2-1, with D hard to call. Germline loops: CDR1 SQVTM, CDR2 ANQGSEA. Trimming left V 7 bases short and J 5 bases short, with 15 bases between. The CDR3 loop spans 13 amino acids.

V is TRBV10-3 and J is TRBJ2-1; 13 positions agree with TRBD2. CDR1 and CDR2 from the germline V gene are ENHRY and SYGVKD. The CDR3 has 17 residues. Germline trimming cut 3 bases from V and 8 bases from J; bases unmatched to any gene: 10. CDR3 DNA sequence: TGTGCCATCAGTGAATCCGGACTAGCGGGAGCATCAGATGAGCAGTTCTTC. Translated: CAISESGLAGASDEQFF.

This rearrangement joins TRBV28 to TRBJ2-1, with TRBD2 identical over 7 bases. CDR1 MDHEN and CDR2 SYDVKM come from the germline V gene. The CDR3 extends over 17 amino acids. V shed 1 base and J 4 bases; nucleotides not matched to a gene: 10. CDR3 in amino acids: CASSLLPSGLAYNEQFF. CDR3 bases: TGTGCCAGCAGTTTATTGCCTAGCGGCCTAGCGTACAATGAGCAGTTCTTC.

This clonotype was counted a few times. This rearrangement joins TRBV20-1 to TRBJ1-1; 12 bases map to TRBD1. V shed 7 bases, J shed 4 bases, and the junction held 13 bases outside the gene matches. This CDR3 spans 16 amino acids. Germline V gene lookup returns CDR1 DFQATT and CDR2 SNEGSKA (reference sequence). The CDR3 loop reads CSGGPGQGATGTEAFF. The CDR3 DNA reads as TGCAGTGGGGGTCCGGGACAGGGGGCAACGGGCACTGAAGCTTTCTTT.

This clonotype appeared once. The genes are TRBV14 and TRBJ2-5; the D is unclear. Germline CDR1 and CDR2: SGHDN and FVKESK. V lost 7 bases and J lost 5, with 11 bases in between. The CDR3 loop spans 12 amino acids. CDR3 nucleotide sequence: TGTGCCAGCAACCACTTTAGGGAGACCCAGTACTTC. Its protein product is CASNHFRETQYF.

The J gene is TRBJ1-1, the V gene TRBV6-6; D perhaps matches TRBD1 (6 bases). The CDR3 is 16 residues long. From germline, CDR1 is MNHNY and CDR2 SVGAGI (reference sequence). The V gene lost 5 bases and the J gene lost 0 bases, with 16 bases spanning the gap. This CDR3 reads CASSPFRGSLNTEAFF. In DNA form, the CDR3 reads TGTGCCAGCAGTCCCTTCAGGGGTTCGTTGAACACTGAAGCTTTCTTT.

V and J are TRBV7-2 and TRBJ2-4; no definite D call. Germline CDR1 is SGHTA and CDR2 is FQGNSA. Deletions cut 3 bases from V and 8 bases from J, with 17 bases between. This CDR3 is built from 15 residues. Here the CDR3 reads CASSLDIGDRDIQYF. The CDR3 DNA sequence: TGTGCCAGCAGCTTGGATATTGGGGATCGTGACATTCAGTACTTC.

The count of this clonotype is one. The CDR3: CASSLLTSGRSGEQFF. CDR3 nucleotide sequence: TGCGCCAGCAGCTTGCTGACTAGCGGGAGGTCGGGTGAGCAGTTCTTC. The chain employs TRBV5-1 and TRBJ2-1; 13 bases match TRBD2. Germline CDR1 is SGHRS and CDR2 is YFSETQ. Trimming took 1 base from V and 9 from J; bases not matched to a gene: 7. The CDR3 extends over 16 amino acids.

This rearrangement joins TRBV20-1 to TRBJ1-2; TRBD1 agrees at 9 bases. The CDR3 has 13 residues. V was clipped by 0 bases and J by 8 bases; unmatched bases: 4. The germline gives CDR1 DFQATT, CDR2 SNEGSKA (reference sequence). CDR3 nucleotide sequence: TGCAGTGCTAGAGATTGGGACAGGGAGGGCTACACCTTC. Translating gives CSARDWDREGYTF.

This rearrangement joins TRBV28 to TRBJ2-1; D is perhaps TRBD1 (7 bases). The CDR3 extends over 15 amino acids. Germline values: CDR1 MDHEN, CDR2 SYDVKM. The V and J ends lost 9 bases and 1 base respectively, with 16 bases between them. DNA of the CDR3: TGTGCCAGTGAAGCAGGGGGGTGGTCCTACAATGAGCAGTTCTTC. It specifies CASEAGGWSYNEQFF.

The CDR3 sequence is CATSTGDEQYF. The CDR3 DNA is TGTGCCACCTCAACAGGGGACGAGCAGTACTTC. The rearrangement links TRBV10-3 to TRBJ2-7, with 7 bases aligning to TRBD1. V lost 10 bases, J lost 5 bases, and 5 bases stayed unmatched. This CDR3 is built from 11 residues. Germline V gene lookup returns CDR1 ENHRY and CDR2 SYGVKD.

J is TRBJ2-1 and V is TRBV4-3; D might be TRBD2 (6 bases). This CDR3 has 16 residues. V lost 1 base to trimming and J lost 2 bases, with 12 bases between them. The germline V gene encodes CDR1 LGHNA and CDR2 YSLEER. CDR3 in amino acids: CASSQVGGVTYNEQFF. CDR3 coding DNA: TGCGCCAGCAGCCAAGTCGGCGGGGTCACCTACAATGAGCAGTTCTTC.

This chain links TRBV13 with TRBJ2-7, with 10 bases matching TRBD2. V was pared by 5 bases and J by 0 bases, with 7 bases of the junction left unmatched. Looked up from germline, CDR1 is PRHDT and CDR2 is FYEKMQ (reference sequence). This CDR3 region has 16 residues. The CDR3 DNA reads TGTGCCAGCAGCGAAGCTAGCGGGGGTAGCTCCTACGAGCAGTACTTC. It specifies CASSEASGGSSYEQYF.